The clone carrying this T cell receptor (beta chain) was counted many times. Its antigen is not known. Relative to the germline gene, one junction end is altered; a read error may explain this. CDR1 is SGHRS, CDR2 YFSETQ, per germline. The CDR3 runs to 13 residues. The data belong to a study of T cell repertoires in cytomegalovirus infection. Study as a whole: Evidence of both CMV infection and a matching HLA type came from public TCR beta signatures. Overall study results and limits: Cumulative public TCR beta family frequency identified carriers of CMV plus the relevant HLA. It was HLA-C-restricted CMV-specific TCR beta clonotypes that dominated the response ex vivo.

Via MiXCR, TCRdb re-called the reads, giving one row per CDR3 protein. The sample lists approximately 250,000 distinct CDR3 sequences; approximately 7% were seen once. The receptor's source is a human donor in good health (CMV status not recorded). Some clones in this sample may be carry-over from other donors' samples. The sequenced sample consisted of PBMCs. V gene TRBV5-1 combines with J gene TRBJ2-5; D perhaps matches TRBD1 (6 bases). The CDR3 nucleotides read TGTGCCAGCAGCTTAGGACAGCAAGAGACCCAGTACTTC. This translates into CASSLGQQETQYF.